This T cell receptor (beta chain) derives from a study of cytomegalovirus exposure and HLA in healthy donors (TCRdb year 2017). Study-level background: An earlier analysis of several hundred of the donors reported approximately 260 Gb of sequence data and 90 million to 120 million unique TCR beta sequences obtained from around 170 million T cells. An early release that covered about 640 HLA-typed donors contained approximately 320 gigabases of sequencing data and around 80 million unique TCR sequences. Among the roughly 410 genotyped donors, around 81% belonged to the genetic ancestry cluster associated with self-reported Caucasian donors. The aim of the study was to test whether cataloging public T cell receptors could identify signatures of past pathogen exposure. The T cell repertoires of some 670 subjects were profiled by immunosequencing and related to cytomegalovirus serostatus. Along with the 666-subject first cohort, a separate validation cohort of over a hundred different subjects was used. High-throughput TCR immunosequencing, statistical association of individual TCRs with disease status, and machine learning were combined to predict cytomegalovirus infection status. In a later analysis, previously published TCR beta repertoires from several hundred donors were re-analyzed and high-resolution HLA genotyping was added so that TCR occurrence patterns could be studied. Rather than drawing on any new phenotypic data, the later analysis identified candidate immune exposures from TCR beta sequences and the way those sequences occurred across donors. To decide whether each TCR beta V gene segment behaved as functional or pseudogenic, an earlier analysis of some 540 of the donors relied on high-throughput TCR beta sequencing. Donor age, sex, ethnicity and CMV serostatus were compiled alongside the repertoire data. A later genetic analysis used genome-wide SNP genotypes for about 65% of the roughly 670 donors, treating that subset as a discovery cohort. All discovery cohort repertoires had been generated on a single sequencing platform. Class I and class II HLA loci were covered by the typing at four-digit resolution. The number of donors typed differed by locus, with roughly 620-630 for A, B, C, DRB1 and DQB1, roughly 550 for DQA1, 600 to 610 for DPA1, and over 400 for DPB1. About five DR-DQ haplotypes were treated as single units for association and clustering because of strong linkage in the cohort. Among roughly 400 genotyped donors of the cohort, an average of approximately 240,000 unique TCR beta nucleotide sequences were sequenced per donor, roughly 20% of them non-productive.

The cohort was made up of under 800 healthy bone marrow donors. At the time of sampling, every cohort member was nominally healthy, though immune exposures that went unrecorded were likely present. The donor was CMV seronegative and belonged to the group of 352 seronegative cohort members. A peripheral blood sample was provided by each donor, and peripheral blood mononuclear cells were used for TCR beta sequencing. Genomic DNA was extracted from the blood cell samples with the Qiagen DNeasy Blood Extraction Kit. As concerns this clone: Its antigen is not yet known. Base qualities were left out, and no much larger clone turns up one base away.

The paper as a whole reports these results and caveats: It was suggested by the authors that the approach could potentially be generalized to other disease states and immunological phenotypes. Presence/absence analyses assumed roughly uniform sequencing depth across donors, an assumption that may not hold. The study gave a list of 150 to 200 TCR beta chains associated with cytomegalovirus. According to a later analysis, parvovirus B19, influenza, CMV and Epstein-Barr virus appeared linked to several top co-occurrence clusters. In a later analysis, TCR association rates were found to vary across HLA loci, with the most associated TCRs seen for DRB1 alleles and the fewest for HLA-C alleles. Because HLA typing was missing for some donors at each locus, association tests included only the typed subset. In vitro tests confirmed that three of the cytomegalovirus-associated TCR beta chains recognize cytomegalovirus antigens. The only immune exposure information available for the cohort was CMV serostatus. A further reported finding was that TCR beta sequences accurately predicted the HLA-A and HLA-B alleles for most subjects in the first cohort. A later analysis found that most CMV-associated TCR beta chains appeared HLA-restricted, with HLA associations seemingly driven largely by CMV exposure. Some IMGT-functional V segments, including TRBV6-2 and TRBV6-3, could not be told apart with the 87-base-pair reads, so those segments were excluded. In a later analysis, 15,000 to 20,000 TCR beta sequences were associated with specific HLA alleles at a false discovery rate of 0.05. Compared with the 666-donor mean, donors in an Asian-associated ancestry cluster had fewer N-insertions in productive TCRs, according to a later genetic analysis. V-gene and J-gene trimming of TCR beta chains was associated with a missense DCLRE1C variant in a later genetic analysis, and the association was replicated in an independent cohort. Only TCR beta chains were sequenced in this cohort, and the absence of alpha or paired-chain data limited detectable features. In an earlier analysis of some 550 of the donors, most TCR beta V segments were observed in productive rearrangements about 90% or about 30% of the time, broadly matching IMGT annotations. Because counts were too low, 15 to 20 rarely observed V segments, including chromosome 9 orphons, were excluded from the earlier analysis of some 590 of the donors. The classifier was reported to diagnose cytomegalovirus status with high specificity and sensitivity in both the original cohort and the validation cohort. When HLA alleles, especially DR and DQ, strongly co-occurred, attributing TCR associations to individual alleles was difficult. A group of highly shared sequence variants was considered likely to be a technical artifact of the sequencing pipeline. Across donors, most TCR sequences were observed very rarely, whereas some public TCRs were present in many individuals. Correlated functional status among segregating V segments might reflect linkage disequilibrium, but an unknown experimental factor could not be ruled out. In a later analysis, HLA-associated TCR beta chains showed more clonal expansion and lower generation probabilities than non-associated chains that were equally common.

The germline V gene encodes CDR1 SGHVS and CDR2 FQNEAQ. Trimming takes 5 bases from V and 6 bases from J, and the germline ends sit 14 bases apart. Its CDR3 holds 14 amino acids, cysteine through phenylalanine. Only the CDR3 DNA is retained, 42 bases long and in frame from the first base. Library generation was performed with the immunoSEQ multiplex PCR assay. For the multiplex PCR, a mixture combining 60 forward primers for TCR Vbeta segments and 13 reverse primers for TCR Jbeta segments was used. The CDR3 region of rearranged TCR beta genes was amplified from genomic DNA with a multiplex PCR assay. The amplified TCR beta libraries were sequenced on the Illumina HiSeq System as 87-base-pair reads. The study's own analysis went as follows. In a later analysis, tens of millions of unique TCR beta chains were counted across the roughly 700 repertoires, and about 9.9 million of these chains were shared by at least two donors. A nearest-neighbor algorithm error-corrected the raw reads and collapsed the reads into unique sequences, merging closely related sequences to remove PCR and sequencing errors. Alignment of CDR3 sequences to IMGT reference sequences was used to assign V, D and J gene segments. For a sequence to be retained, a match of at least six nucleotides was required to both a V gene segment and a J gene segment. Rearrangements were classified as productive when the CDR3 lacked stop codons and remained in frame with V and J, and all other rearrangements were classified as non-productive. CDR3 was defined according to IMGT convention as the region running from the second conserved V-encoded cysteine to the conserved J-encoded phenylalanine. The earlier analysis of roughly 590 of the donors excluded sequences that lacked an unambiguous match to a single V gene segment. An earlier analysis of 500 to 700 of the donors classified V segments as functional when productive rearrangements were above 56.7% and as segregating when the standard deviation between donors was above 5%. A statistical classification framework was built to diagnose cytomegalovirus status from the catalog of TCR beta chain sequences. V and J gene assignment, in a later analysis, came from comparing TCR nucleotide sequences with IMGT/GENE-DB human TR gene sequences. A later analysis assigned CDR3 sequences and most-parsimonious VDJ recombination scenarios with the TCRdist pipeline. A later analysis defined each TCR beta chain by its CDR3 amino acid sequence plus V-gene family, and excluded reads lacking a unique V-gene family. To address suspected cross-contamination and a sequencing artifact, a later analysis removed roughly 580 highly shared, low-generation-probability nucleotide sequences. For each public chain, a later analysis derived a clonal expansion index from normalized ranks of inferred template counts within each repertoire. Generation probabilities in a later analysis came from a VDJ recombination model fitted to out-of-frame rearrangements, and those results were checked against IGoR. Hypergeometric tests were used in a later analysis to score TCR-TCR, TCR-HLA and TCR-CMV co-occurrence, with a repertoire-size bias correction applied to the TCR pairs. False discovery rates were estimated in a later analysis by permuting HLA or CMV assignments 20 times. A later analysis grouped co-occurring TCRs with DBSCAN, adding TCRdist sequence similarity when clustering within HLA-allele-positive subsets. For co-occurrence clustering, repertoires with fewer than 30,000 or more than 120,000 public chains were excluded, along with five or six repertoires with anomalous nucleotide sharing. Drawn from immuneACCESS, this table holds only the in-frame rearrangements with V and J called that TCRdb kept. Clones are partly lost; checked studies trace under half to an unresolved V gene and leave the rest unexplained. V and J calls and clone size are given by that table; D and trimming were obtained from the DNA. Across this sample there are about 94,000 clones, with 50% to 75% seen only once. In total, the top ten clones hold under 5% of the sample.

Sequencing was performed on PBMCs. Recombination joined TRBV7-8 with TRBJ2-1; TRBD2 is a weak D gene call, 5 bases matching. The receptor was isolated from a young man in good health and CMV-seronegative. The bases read TGTGCCAGCAGCCCCCAGGCTAGCAGCAATGAGCAGTTCTTC. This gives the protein CASSPQASSNEQFF.